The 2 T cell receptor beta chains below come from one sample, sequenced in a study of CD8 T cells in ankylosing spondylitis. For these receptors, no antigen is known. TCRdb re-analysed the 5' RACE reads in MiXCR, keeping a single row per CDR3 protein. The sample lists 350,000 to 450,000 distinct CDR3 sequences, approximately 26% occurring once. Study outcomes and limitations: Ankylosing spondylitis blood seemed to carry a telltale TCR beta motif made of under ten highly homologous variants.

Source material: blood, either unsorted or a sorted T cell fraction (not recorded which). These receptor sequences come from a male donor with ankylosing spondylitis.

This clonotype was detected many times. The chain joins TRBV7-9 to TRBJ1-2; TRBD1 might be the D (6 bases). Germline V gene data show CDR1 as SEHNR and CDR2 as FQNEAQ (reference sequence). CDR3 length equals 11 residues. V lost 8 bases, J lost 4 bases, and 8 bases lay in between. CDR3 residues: CASGGGYGYTF. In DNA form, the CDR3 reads TGTGCCAGCGGAGGGGGCTATGGCTACACCTTC.

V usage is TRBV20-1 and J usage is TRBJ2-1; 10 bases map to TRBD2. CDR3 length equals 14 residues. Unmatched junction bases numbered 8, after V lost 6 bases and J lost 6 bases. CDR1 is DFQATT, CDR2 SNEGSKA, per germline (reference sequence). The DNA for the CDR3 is TGCAGTGCCCTACCGGGACTAGCGACCAATGAGCAGTTCTTC. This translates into CSALPGLATNEQFF.